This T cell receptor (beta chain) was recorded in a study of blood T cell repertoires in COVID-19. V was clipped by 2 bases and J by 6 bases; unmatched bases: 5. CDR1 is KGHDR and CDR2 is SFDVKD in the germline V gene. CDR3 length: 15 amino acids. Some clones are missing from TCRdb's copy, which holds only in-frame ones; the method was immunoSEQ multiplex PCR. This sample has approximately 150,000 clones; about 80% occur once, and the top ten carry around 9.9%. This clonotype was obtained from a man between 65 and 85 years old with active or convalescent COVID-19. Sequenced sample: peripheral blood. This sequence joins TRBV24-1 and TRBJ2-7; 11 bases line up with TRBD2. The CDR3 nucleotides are TGTGCCACCAGTGATTCCCGAACTAGCGGGAGCGAGCAGTACTTC. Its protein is CATSDSRTSGSEQYF.